The present T cell receptor beta chain was sequenced within a study of identical twins' blood T cells. Study-wide context: Some twelve libraries, six alpha and six beta, gave roughly 51 million reads.

Authors' methods: Clonotypes per individual ranged from about 95,000 to nearly 500,000. MiXCR, run by TCRdb on the 5' RACE reads, gives a single entry per CDR3 protein. None of the V and J calls come from the authors' own analysis; TCRdb made them. The repertoire holds a few hundred thousand distinct CDR3 sequences, around 30% seen once, with roughly 6.1% in the top ten. Trimming cost V 3 bases and J 10 bases, with 7 bases left between them. The CDR3 sequence is 11 residues long. The rearrangement joins TRBV12-3 or TRBV12-4 to TRBJ2-1; possibly TRBD1 for D (5 bases). This sequence was found in a woman between 18 and 50 years old in good health. Input material: PBMCs. The CDR3 region is CASSLYREQFF. For the CDR3, the DNA is TGTGCCAGCAGTTTGTACAGGGAGCAGTTCTTC.